One and the same sample provided the 8 T cell receptor beta chains below, sequenced in a study of OX40 agonist ivuxolimab in advanced cancers. Method: immunoSEQ multiplex PCR; TCRdb's copy keeps in-frame clones and lacks some. This table holds around 40,000 clones, approximately 86% found once. Sequenced here: CD4+ or CD8+ T cells sorted from blood, sampled in a trial of the OX40 agonist ivuxolimab. These receptors were obtained from an adult with an advanced solid tumor such as melanoma, head and neck, liver or kidney cancer.

V and J are TRBV28 and TRBJ2-1; no clear D gene. Germline V gene sequence: CDR1 MDHEN, CDR2 SYDVKM. V lost 1 base, J lost 9 bases, and 7 bases lay in between. This CDR3 spans 12 amino acids. The CDR3 loop is CASSLSWGEQFF. CDR3 nucleotides: TGTGCCAGCAGTTTATCCTGGGGTGAGCAGTTCTTC.

In this sample, this clone turned up a few times. The gene calls are TRBV7-8 and TRBJ2-5; TRBD1 matches 7 bases. Germline CDR1 and CDR2: SGHVS and FQNEAQ. V lost 1 base to trimming and J lost 4 bases; unmatched junction nucleotides: 6. CDR3 length equals 15 residues. CDR3 DNA: TGTGCCAGCAGCTTAGTCCAGGGGGTAGGAGAGACCCAGTACTTC. Its translation: CASSLVQGVGETQYF.

This chain uses TRBV5-1 with TRBJ2-5; no clear D. This CDR3 has 15 residues. Germline CDR1 is SGHRS and CDR2 is YFSETQ. Trimming shortened V by 0 bases and J by 1 base, and 10 bases separated the two germline ends. The CDR3, as DNA: TGCGCCAGCAGCTTGGAGGGCCCTATCCAAGAGACCCAGTACTTC. Translated, it gives CASSLEGPIQETQYF.

The chain is built from TRBV9 and TRBJ1-2; unclear D gene. Germline CDR1 reads SGDLS; CDR2 reads YYNGEE. CDR3 length: 11 residues. V was pared by 4 bases and J by 6 bases, with 7 bases between. CDR3 loop: CASSRLDGYTF. The CDR3, as DNA: TGTGCCAGCAGCCGCCTGGATGGCTACACCTTC. Using reference TRBV9 and TRBJ1-2 for the parts outside the CDR3, the full variable domain is DSGVTQTPKHLITATGQRVTLRCSPRSGDLSVYWYQQSLDQGLQFLIQYYNGEERAKGNILERFSAQQFPDLHSELNLSSLELGDSALYFCASSRLDGYTFGSGTRLTVV.

The CDR3 reads CASSVGLALYEQYF. CDR3 nucleotides: TGTGCCAGCAGCGTGGGACTAGCGCTCTACGAGCAGTACTTC. The rearrangement joins TRBV7-2 to TRBJ2-7; TRBD2 matches at 10 bases. Germline V gene lookup returns CDR1 SGHTA and CDR2 FQGNSA. This CDR3 is 14 amino acids long. V shed 5 bases, J shed 3 bases, and the junction held 4 bases outside the gene matches.

This CDR3 reads CASSPYTDRVETQYF. CDR3 DNA: TGTGCCAGCAGCCCTTACACGGACAGGGTGGAGACCCAGTACTTC. J is TRBJ2-5 and V is TRBV11-2; 8 bases fit TRBD1. Germline assignment: CDR1 SGHAT and CDR2 FQNNGV. J lost 5 bases, V lost 5 bases, and 10 bases had no gene match. This CDR3 contains 15 residues.

This chain joins TRBV7-2 and TRBJ1-2, with 9 bases aligning to TRBD1. CDR3 length: 15 amino acids. Germline assignment: CDR1 SGHTA and CDR2 FQGNSA. Trimming took 5 bases from V and 2 from J; bases not matched to a gene: 6. The CDR3 reads CASSPGQGTNYGYTF. CDR3 bases: TGTGCCAGCAGCCCGGGACAGGGAACGAACTATGGCTACACCTTC.

The chain links TRBV30 to TRBJ1-4; TRBD1 is a possible D gene (5 bases). V dropped 2 bases and J dropped 5 bases, with 12 bases sitting between them. Germline-derived CDR1 and CDR2 are GTSNPN and SVGIG (reference sequence). The CDR3 is 14 amino acids. In nucleotides, the CDR3 is TGTGCCTGGAGTCCTGGGGCAGGGAATGAAAAACTGTTTTTT. Translation: CAWSPGAGNEKLFF.